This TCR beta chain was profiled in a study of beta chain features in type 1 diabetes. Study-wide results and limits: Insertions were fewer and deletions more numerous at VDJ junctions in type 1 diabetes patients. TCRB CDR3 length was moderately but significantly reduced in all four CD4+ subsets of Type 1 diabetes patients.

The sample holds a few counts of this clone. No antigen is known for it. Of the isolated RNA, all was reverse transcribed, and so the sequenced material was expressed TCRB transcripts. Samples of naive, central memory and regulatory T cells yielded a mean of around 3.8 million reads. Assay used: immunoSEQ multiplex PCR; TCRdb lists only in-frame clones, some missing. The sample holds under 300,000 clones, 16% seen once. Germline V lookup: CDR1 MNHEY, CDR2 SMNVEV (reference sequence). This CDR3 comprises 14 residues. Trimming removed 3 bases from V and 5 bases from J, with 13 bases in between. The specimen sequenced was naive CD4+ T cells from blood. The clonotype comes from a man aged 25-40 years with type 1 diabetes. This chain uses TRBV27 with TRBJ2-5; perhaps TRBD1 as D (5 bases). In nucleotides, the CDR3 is TGTGCCAGCAGTTTTGGTGGGGCCCGGGAGACCCAGTACTTC. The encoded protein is CASSFGGARETQYF.